The 15 T cell receptor beta chains in this list originate from one sample, sequenced in a study of T cell responses to AZD1222 COVID-19 vaccine. TCRdb's table, derived via immunoSEQ multiplex PCR, lists solely in-frame clones and lacks some. The sample holds approximately 180,000 clones, about nine tenths seen once. Sample: peripheral blood, taken on day 0 of AZD1222 vaccination. The origin of the receptors is an adult in good health.

The rearrangement joins TRBV28 to TRBJ2-7; maybe TRBD1 (6 bases). The CDR3 spans 12 residues. Trimming shortened V by 10 bases and J by 9 bases, and 19 bases separated the two germline ends. Germline CDR1 is MDHEN and CDR2 is SYDVKM. Here the CDR3 reads CATSGVLPWQYF. CDR3 coding DNA: TGTGCCACCTCAGGGGTTCTTCCTTGGCAGTACTTC.

The J gene is TRBJ2-7, the V gene TRBV3-1 (or the pseudogene TRBV3-2); tentatively, D is TRBD2 (5 bases). The CDR3 has 12 residues. Trimming pared 5 bases from V and 5 bases from J, leaving 10 bases between. In germline, CDR1 is LGHDT, CDR2 YNNKEL (reference sequence). The CDR3: CASSNRGNEQYF. CDR3 nucleotide sequence: TGTGCCAGCAGCAACCGGGGTAACGAGCAGTACTTC.

This clone appeared once. The CDR3, as DNA: TGTGCCAGCAGTGAATTCGACAATGAGCAGTTCTTC. This sequence encodes CASSEFDNEQFF. The chain combines TRBV2 with TRBJ2-1; D gene unclear. V lost 2 bases and J lost 5, with 4 bases in between. The CDR3 covers 12 residues. Germline V gene sequence: CDR1 SNHLY, CDR2 FYNNEI.

The chain employs TRBV18 and TRBJ2-3; the match to TRBD2 covers 10 bases. This CDR3 contains 17 residues. CDR1 is KGHSH, CDR2 LQKENI, per germline. With 4 bases clipped from V and 2 bases from J, the junction kept 9 bases outside the gene matches. CDR3 coding DNA: TGTGCCAGCTCACGGGCTAGCGGGAGCGGGGACACAGATACGCAGTATTTT. This codes for CASSRASGSGDTDTQYF.

The rearrangement joins TRBV11-2 to TRBJ2-7; D uncertain. Between the trimmed V and J ends, which lost 2 bases and 0 bases, there was a span of 11 bases. This CDR3 region has 15 residues. Germline CDR1 and CDR2: SGHAT and FQNNGV. CDR3 DNA sequence: TGTGCCAGCAGCTTAAATCAGTACTCCTCCTACGAGCAGTACTTC. Translating gives CASSLNQYSSYEQYF.

This chain connects TRBV25-1 to TRBJ2-7; TRBD1 is a possible D gene (6 bases). The germline gives CDR1 MGHDK, CDR2 SYGVNS. Trimming took off 11 bases at V and 2 bases at J, with 22 bases between the two ends. CDR3 length equals 15 residues. The CDR3 loop is CAGSNPDRYTYEQYF. The CDR3 coding sequence is TGTGCCGGATCCAATCCTGACAGGTACACCTACGAGCAGTACTTC.

The V gene is TRBV11-2, the J gene TRBJ1-1; D might be TRBD1 (5 bases). The CDR3 has 15 residues. V was trimmed by 5 bases and J by 2 bases, leaving 15 bases between them. CDR1 is SGHAT and CDR2 is FQNNGV in the germline V gene. The CDR3 sequence: CASSDWGTPNTEAFF. DNA for the CDR3: TGTGCCAGCAGCGACTGGGGCACACCTAACACTGAAGCTTTCTTT.

The chain couples TRBV24-1 to TRBJ1-5, with D possibly matching TRBD1 (5 bases). The germline CDR1 and CDR2 sequences are KGHDR and SFDVKD. The CDR3 runs to 16 residues. Trimming left V 10 bases short and J 4 bases short, with 22 bases between. This CDR3 reads CATVTRIDGTNQPQHF. The CDR3 DNA follows: TGTGCCACTGTCACAAGGATTGACGGGACGAATCAGCCCCAGCATTTT.

The V and J genes are TRBV6-5 and TRBJ1-4; the D is unclear. Looked up from germline, CDR1 is MNHEY and CDR2 is SVGAGI. CDR3 length equals 15 residues. The germline V and J ends were trimmed by 0 bases and 8 bases, with 13 bases remaining between them. The CDR3 protein is CASSYSNSGWEKLFF. In DNA form, the CDR3 reads TGTGCCAGCAGTTACTCGAATTCTGGATGGGAAAAACTGTTTTTT.

V is TRBV28 and J is TRBJ2-7; TRBD2 matches 8 bases. V lost 2 bases and J lost 7; bases outside the gene matches: 10. The CDR3 runs 15 residues. In germline, CDR1 is MDHEN, CDR2 SYDVKM. The DNA for the CDR3 is TGTGCCAGCAGTTTACCGCTAGCGGGTGATGGGGAGCAGTACTTC. Translation: CASSLPLAGDGEQYF.

The chain employs TRBV29-1 and TRBJ2-1; 9 bases map to TRBD2. The CDR3 runs to 14 residues. CDR1 is SQVTM and CDR2 is ANQGSEA in the germline V gene. V lost 6 bases, J lost 6 bases, and 9 bases stayed unmatched. The CDR3 region has the DNA TGCAGCGTCGGGGGGGGACTAGCTAGCAATGAGCAGTTCTTC. This gives the protein CSVGGGLASNEQFF.

The chain has TRBV19 and TRBJ1-3; the D is unclear. Germline V gene data show CDR1 as LNHDA and CDR2 as SQIVND (reference sequence). The CDR3 runs 14 residues. V lost 11 bases to trimming and J lost 0 bases, with 14 bases between them. The CDR3 protein is CASTLPSSGNTIYF. CDR3 nucleotide sequence: TGTGCCTCCACTCTCCCAAGCTCTGGAAACACCATATATTTT.

This chain joins TRBV9 and TRBJ2-3, with D possibly matching TRBD2 (6 bases). The CDR3 totals 15 residues. The germline V and J ends were trimmed by 3 bases and 3 bases, with 14 bases remaining between them. CDR1 is SGDLS and CDR2 is YYNGEE in the germline V gene. CDR3 nucleotides: TGTGCCAGCAGCGAGGAGTGGGGGGAAACAGATACGCAGTATTTT. Its translation is CASSEEWGETDTQYF.

This clone was seen more than once but under ten times. The chain links TRBV15 to TRBJ1-5; 7 positions agree with TRBD1. Looked up from germline, CDR1 is LNHNV and CDR2 is YYDKDF (reference sequence). Trimming took 5 bases from V and 9 from J; bases not matched to a gene: 10. This CDR3 is 14 amino acids long. The DNA of the CDR3 is TGTGCCACCAGCGATCGGACAGGCGGCGGGCCCCAGCATTTT. Amino acid sequence: CATSDRTGGGPQHF.

The gene calls are TRBV18 and TRBJ2-2, with unresolved D. Trimming cost V 0 bases and J 4 bases, with 12 bases left between them. Germline CDR1 KGHSH, CDR2 LQKENI. The length of the CDR3 is 16 residues. The CDR3 loop reads CASSPPDRKLTGELFF. The CDR3 nucleotides read TGTGCCAGCTCACCACCTGATAGGAAACTCACCGGGGAGCTGTTTTTT. The complete variable domain, with remaining parts taken from reference TRBV18 and TRBJ2-2, reads NAGVMQNPRHLVRRRGQEARLRCSPMKGHSHVYWYRQLPEEGLKFMVYLQKENIIDESGMPKERFSAEFPKEGPSILRIQQVVRGDSAAYFCASSPPDRKLTGELFFGEGSRLTVL.